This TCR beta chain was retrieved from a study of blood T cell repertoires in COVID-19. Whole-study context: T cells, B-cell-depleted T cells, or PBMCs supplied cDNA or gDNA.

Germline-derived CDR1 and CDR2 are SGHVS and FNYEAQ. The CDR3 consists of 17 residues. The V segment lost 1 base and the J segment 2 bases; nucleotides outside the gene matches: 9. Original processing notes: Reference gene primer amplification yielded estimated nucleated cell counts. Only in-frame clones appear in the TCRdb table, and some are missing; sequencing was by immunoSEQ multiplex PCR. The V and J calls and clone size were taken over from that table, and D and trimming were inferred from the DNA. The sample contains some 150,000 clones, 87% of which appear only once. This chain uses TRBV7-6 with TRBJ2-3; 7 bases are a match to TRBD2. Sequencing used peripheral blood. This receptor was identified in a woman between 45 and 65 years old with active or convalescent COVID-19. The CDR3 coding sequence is TGTGCCAGCAGCTTAGGGACTAGTGGACAAACCACAGATACGCAGTATTTT. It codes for CASSLGTSGQTTDTQYF. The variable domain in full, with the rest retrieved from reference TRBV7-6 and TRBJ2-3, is GAGVSQSPRYKVTKRGQDVALRCDPISGHVSLYWYRQALGQGPEFLTYFNYEAQQDKSGLPNDRFSAERPEGSISTLTIQRTEQRDSAMYRCASSLGTSGQTTDTQYFGPGTRLTVL.